The clone carrying this T cell receptor (beta chain) occurred once. This entry comes from a study of blood T cell repertoires in COVID-19. Study context: Acute and convalescent COVID-19 samples came from the United States, Italy and Spain. Sources were T cells, B-cell-depleted T cells, or PBMCs; the material itself was cDNA or gDNA.

The authors' processing: Amplification from reference gene primers served as the basis for estimated nucleated cell counts. Data came from immunoSEQ multiplex PCR; TCRdb stores just in-frame clones and leaves some out. The V and J calls and clone size were taken over from that table, and D and trimming were inferred from the DNA. The table has some 130,000 clones, around 89% seen once; the top ten hold around 18%. V lost 4 bases, J lost 2 bases, and 4 bases stayed unmatched. This CDR3 is built from 15 residues. Per the germline V gene, CDR1 is LGHNT and CDR2 is FRNRAP. The V call is TRBV12-5, the J call TRBJ1-3; TRBD1 matches 8 bases. The clonotype was recovered from a middle-aged man with active or convalescent COVID-19. Sequenced sample: peripheral blood. The CDR3 sequence is CASGSGQETGNTIYF. DNA for the CDR3: TGTGCTAGTGGTTCGGGACAGGAGACTGGAAACACCATATATTTT.